This T cell receptor (beta chain) was identified during a study of beta chain features in type 1 diabetes. With 3 bases clipped from V and 12 bases from J, the junction kept 8 bases outside the gene matches. The CDR3 runs to 12 residues. Germline V gene lookup returns CDR1 SQVTM and CDR2 ANQGSEA. In regard to this clone: Its matching antigen is unknown.

The entirety of the isolated RNA underwent reverse transcription, so expressed TCRB transcripts were sequenced. The repertoire was sequenced with immunoSEQ multiplex PCR; TCRdb's copy has only in-frame clones and lacks some. The sample has fewer than 550,000 clones, about 10% seen once. Regarding the study as a whole: It was possible that PCR favored shorter templates, equally so in patients and controls.

Sequences were obtained from naive CD4+ T cells from blood. The chain couples TRBV29-1 to TRBJ2-5; 9 bases match TRBD2. The clonotype was recovered from a woman in her late teens or twenties in good health. The CDR3 region has the DNA TGCAGCGTTGAGACTAGCGGAAGGTCGGAGTACTTC. This sequence encodes CSVETSGRSEYF.